Below are 9 T cell receptor beta chains sequenced from a single sample in a study of blood T cell repertoires in COVID-19. Clones were read by immunoSEQ multiplex PCR, and TCRdb kept only the in-frame ones, dropping some. The sample yields 250,000 to 350,000 clones, roughly 91% seen once. The sequenced sample was PBMCs or T cells enriched from blood (not recorded which). Receptors originate from a woman aged 55-75 years in a cohort exposed to, infected with or recovered from COVID-19 (not recorded which).

This chain links TRBV28 with TRBJ1-1; no firm D call. The CDR3 consists of 12 residues. Germline V gene sequence: CDR1 MDHEN, CDR2 SYDVKM. Between the trimmed V and J ends, which lost 0 bases and 8 bases, there was a span of 7 bases. This chain's CDR3 is CASSLWVSEAFF. The CDR3 bases are TGTGCCAGCAGTTTATGGGTTAGCGAAGCTTTCTTT.

The V and J genes are TRBV7-2 and TRBJ2-1, with TRBD1 matching over 11 bases. The CDR3 consists of 14 residues. The V gene's germline CDR1 is SGHTA and CDR2 FQGNSA. The junction had 5 bases not matched to a gene; V was cut back by 5 bases and J by 8 bases. In DNA, the CDR3 is TGTGCCAGCAGCAGCCGGACAGGGGGCTATGAGCAGTTCTTC. Its protein is CASSSRTGGYEQFF.

The V call is TRBV7-3, the J call TRBJ2-1; perhaps TRBD2 as D (5 bases). Germline CDR1 and CDR2: SGHTA and FQGTGA. This CDR3 region has 15 residues. Between the trimmed V and J ends, which lost 6 bases and 0 bases, there was a span of 12 bases. CDR3 sequence: CASSPDRGSYNEQFF. Written as DNA, the CDR3 is TGTGCCAGCAGTCCTGACCGGGGCTCCTACAATGAGCAGTTCTTC.

The gene calls are TRBV6-5 and TRBJ1-5, with D tentatively TRBD1 (5 bases). Trimming removed 6 bases at V and 5 bases at J, with 14 bases between. The CDR3 loop spans 14 amino acids. Per germline, CDR1 MNHEY and CDR2 SVGAGI. The CDR3 DNA sequence: TGTGCCAGCAGCCAGAAAGTACAGGATCAGCCCCAGCATTTT. The encoded protein is CASSQKVQDQPQHF.

The J gene is TRBJ2-1, the V gene TRBV28; a weak D match, TRBD2 (6 bases). V shed 5 bases and J shed 7 bases, with 12 bases lying between them. CDR3 size: 13 residues. Looked up from germline, CDR1 is MDHEN and CDR2 is SYDVKM. The CDR3 DNA sequence: TGTGCCAGCAGTCCTTGGAGGGATAATGAGCAGTTCTTC. This sequence encodes CASSPWRDNEQFF.

Here the CDR3 reads CASSPQGGMKQYF. CDR3 nucleotides: TGTGCCAGCAGCCCACAGGGTGGAATGAAGCAGTACTTC. The chain recombines TRBV12-3 or TRBV12-4 with TRBJ2-7; tentatively, D is TRBD1 (6 bases). V dropped 6 bases and J dropped 8 bases, with 17 bases sitting between them. The CDR3 totals 13 residues.

This clone appeared once. This chain uses TRBV7-3 with TRBJ2-3; D is ambiguous. V was trimmed by 2 bases and J by 2 bases, leaving 5 bases between them. Germline V CDR1 and CDR2: SGHTA, FQGTGA. This CDR3 is built from 13 residues. The DNA of the CDR3 is TGTGCCAGCAGCTTAGGCCACACAGATACGCAGTATTTT. Translation: CASSLGHTDTQYF.

The V call is TRBV28, the J call TRBJ2-6, with 7 bases matching TRBD1. This CDR3 has 16 residues. Germline V gene data show CDR1 as MDHEN and CDR2 as SYDVKM. V was clipped by 6 bases and J by 4 bases; unmatched bases: 9. The CDR3 protein is CASRTPTGTGANVLTF. The CDR3 DNA sequence: TGTGCCAGCAGGACGCCGACAGGGACCGGGGCCAACGTCCTGACTTTC.

The chain has TRBV6-5 and TRBJ1-3; D might be TRBD1 (5 bases). The germline gives CDR1 MNHEY, CDR2 SVGAGI. CDR3 length equals 16 residues. With 3 bases removed from V and 0 bases from J, the gap between germline ends came to 12 bases. The CDR3: CASSYGASSSGNTIYF. The DNA for the CDR3 is TGTGCCAGCAGTTATGGGGCTTCCAGCTCTGGAAACACCATATATTTT.